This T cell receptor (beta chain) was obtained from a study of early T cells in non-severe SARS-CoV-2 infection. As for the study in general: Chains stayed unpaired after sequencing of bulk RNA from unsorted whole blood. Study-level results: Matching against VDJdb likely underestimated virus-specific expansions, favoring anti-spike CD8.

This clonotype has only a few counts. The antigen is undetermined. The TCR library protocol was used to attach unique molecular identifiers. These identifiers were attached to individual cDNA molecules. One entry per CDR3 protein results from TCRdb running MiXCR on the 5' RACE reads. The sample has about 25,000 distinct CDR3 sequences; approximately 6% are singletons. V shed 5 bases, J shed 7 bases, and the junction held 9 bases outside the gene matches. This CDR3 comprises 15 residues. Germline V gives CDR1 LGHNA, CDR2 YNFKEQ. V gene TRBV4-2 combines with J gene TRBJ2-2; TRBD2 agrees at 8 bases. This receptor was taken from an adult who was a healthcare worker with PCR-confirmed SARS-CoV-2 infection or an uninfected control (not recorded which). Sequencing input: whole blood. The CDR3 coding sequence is TGTGCCAGCAGCTACCTCCGGGGGGGCGGCGGGGAGCTGTTTTTT. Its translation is CASSYLRGGGGELFF.